The present T cell receptor (beta chain) was sequenced within a study of cytomegalovirus exposure and HLA in healthy donors. Study details: In a later analysis, it was reported that the roughly 120 validation repertoires had been produced on the same platform as the 670 or so repertoires belonging to the first cohort.

CDR3 length: 14 amino acids. Germline V lookup: CDR1 SGHTA, CDR2 FQGNSA. V was trimmed by 4 bases and J by 0 bases, leaving 7 bases between them. TCRdb's table, derived via immunoSEQ multiplex PCR, lists solely in-frame clones and lacks some. The data show about 65,000 clones, just under 95% seen once. The sequence was collected from a man aged 18 to 30 in good health and CMV-seropositive. The chain uses TRBV7-2 and TRBJ1-3, with a tentative D call TRBD1 (6 bases). The specimen was PBMCs. The CDR3: CASSSGVSGNTIYF. As DNA, the CDR3 is TGTGCCAGCAGCTCAGGGGTCTCTGGAAACACCATATATTTT.